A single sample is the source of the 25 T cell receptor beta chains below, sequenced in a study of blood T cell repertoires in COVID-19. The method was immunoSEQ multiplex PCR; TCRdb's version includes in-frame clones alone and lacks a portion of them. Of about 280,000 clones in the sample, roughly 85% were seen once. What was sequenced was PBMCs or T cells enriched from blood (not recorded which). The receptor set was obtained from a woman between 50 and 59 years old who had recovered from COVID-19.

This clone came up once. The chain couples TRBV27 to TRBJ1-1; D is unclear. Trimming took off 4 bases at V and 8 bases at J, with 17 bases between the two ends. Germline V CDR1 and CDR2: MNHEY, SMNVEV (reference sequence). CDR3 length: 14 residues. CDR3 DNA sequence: TGTGCCAGCAGTTCTCATGCGGGCAGGTGGGAAGCTTTCTTT. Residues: CASSSHAGRWEAFF.

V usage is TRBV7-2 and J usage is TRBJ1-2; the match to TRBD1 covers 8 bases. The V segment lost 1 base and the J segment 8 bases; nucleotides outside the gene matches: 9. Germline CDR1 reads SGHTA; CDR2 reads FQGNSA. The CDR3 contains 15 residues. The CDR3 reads CASSLDSGGARGYTF. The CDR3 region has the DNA TGTGCCAGCAGCTTAGATTCAGGGGGCGCCCGGGGCTACACCTTC.

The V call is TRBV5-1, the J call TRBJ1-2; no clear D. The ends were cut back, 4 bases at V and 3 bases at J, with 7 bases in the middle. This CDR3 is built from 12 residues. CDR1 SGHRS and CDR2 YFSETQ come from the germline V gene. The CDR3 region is CASSPGDYGYTF. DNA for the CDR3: TGCGCCAGCAGCCCCGGGGACTATGGCTACACCTTC.

In DNA, the CDR3 is TGTGCCAGCAGCTTAATCTGGGAGGGAAATTCACCCCTCCACTTT. Translated, it gives CASSLIWEGNSPLHF. The rearrangement joins TRBV5-5 to TRBJ1-6; unclear D gene. This CDR3 is 15 amino acids long. V dropped 2 bases and J dropped 7 bases, with 13 bases sitting between them. Germline values: CDR1 SGHKS, CDR2 YYEKEE (reference sequence).

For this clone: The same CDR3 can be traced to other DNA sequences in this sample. As DNA, the CDR3 is TGTGCCAGCAGCCTTCTTCCCTACGAGCAGTACTTC. It yields the protein CASSLLPYEQYF. V and J are TRBV7-9 and TRBJ2-7; unclear D gene. Per the germline V gene, CDR1 is SEHNR and CDR2 is FQNEAQ (reference sequence). Trimming pared 5 bases from V and 2 bases from J, leaving 7 bases between. The length of the CDR3 is 12 residues.

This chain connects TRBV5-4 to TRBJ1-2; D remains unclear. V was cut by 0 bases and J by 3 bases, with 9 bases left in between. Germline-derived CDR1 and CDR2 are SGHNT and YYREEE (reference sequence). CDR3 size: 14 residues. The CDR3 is CASSLGGRHYGYTF. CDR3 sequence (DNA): TGTGCCAGCAGCTTGGGTGGGCGACACTATGGCTACACCTTC.

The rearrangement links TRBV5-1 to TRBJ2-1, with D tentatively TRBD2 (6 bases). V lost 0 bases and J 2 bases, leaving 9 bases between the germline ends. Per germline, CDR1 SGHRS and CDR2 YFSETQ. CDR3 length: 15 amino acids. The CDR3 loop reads CASSLAGDPYNEQFF. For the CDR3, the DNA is TGCGCCAGCAGCTTGGCGGGAGATCCCTACAATGAGCAGTTCTTC.

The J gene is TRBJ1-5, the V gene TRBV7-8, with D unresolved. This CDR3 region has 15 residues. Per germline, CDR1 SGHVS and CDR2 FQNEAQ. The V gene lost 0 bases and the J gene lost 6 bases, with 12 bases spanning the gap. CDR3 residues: CASSLAPGHSQPQHF. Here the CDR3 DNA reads TGTGCCAGCAGCTTAGCCCCGGGTCACTCTCAGCCCCAGCATTTT. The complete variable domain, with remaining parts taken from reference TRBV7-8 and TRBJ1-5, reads GAGVSQSPRYKVAKRGQDVALRCDPISGHVSLFWYQQALGQGPEFLTYFQNEAQLDKSGLPSDRFFAERPEGSVSTLKIQRTQQEDSAVYLCASSLAPGHSQPQHFGDGTRLSIL.

For the CDR3, the DNA is TGTGCTAGTGGTTCCCTCCTTACTCCCGGGACAGGGTCCTACGAGCAGTACTTC. It encodes CASGSLLTPGTGSYEQYF. V and J are TRBV12-5 and TRBJ2-7; TRBD1 aligns across 9 bases. This CDR3 has 18 residues. Germline CDR1 is LGHNT and CDR2 is FRNRAP. V lost 4 bases to trimming and J lost 1 base; unmatched junction nucleotides: 14.

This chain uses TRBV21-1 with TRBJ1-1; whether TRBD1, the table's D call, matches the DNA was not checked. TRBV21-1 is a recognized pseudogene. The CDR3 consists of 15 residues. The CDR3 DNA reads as TGTGCCAGCAGCAGAGAGGACAGGGCGAACACTGAAGCTTTCTTT. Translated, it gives CASSREDRANTEAFF.

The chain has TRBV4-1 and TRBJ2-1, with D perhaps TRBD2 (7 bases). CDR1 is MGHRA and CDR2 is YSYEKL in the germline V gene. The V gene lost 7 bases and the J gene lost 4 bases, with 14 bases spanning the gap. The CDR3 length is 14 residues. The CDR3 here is CASNRGAKYNEQFF. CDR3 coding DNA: TGCGCCAGCAACCGGGGGGCCAAATACAATGAGCAGTTCTTC.

The CDR3 loop reads CASSPRGKRQSGGRGAYEQYF. DNA for the CDR3: TGTGCCAGCTCACCCCGGGGAAAAAGGCAAAGCGGAGGACGAGGAGCCTACGAGCAGTACTTC. V is TRBV18 and J is TRBJ2-7; D might be TRBD2 (5 bases). Trimming shortened V by 3 bases and J by 2 bases, and 32 bases separated the two germline ends. CDR1 is KGHSH, CDR2 LQKENI, per germline. The CDR3 is 21 amino acids. Looking up the rest from reference TRBV18 and TRBJ2-7 gives the full variable domain: NAGVMQNPRHLVRRRGQEARLRCSPMKGHSHVYWYRQLPEEGLKFMVYLQKENIIDESGMPKERFSAEFPKEGPSILRIQQVVRGDSAAYFCASSPRGKRQSGGRGAYEQYFGPGTRLTVT.

In DNA, the CDR3 is TGTGCCAGCTCACCGGGACAGGGAAAAGGTCAGCCCCAGCATTTT. Protein sequence: CASSPGQGKGQPQHF. The chain carries TRBV18 and TRBJ1-5; 9 bases map to TRBD1. Germline V gene sequence: CDR1 KGHSH, CDR2 LQKENI. The CDR3 loop spans 15 amino acids. Trimming removed 3 bases from V and 6 bases from J; junction bases left unmatched: 6.

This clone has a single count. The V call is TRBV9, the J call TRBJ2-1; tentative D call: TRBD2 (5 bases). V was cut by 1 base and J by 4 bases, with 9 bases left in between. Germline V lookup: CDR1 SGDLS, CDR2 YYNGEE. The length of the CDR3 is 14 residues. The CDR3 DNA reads TGTGCCAGCAGCGTACAAGCGGATTACAATGAGCAGTTCTTC. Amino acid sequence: CASSVQADYNEQFF.

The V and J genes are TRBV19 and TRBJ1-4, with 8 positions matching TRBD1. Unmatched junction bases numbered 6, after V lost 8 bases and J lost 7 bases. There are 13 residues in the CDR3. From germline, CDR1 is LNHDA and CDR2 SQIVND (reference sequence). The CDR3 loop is CASSDRGGEKLFF. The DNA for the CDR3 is TGTGCCAGTTCCGACAGGGGCGGTGAAAAACTGTTTTTT.

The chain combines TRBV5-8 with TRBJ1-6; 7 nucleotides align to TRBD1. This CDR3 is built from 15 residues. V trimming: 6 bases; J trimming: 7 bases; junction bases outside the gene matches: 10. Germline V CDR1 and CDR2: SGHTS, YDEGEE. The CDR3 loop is CASIPTRGRNSPLHF. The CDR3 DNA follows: TGTGCCAGCATCCCTACGAGGGGGCGGAATTCACCCCTCCACTTT.

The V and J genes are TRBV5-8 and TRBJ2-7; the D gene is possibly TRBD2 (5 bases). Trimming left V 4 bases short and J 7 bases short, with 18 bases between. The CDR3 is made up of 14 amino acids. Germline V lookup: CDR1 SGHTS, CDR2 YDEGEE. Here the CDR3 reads CASSAGLRWGEQYF. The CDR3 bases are TGTGCCAGCAGCGCGGGTCTCCGTTGGGGAGAGCAGTACTTC.

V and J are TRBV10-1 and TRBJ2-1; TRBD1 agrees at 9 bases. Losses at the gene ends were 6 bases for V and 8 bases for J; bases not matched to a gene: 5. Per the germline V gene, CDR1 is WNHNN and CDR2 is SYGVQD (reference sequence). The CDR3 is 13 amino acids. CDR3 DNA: TGCGCCAGCAGCGGGACAGGGAGTCATGAGCAGTTCTTC. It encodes CASSGTGSHEQFF.

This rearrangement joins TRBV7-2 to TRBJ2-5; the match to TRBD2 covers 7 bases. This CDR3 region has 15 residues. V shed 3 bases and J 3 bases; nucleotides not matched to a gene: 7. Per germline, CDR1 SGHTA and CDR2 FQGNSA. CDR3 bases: TGTGCCAGCAGCTTGGGAGGGAATGGTAAAGAGACCCAGTACTTC. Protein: CASSLGGNGKETQYF.

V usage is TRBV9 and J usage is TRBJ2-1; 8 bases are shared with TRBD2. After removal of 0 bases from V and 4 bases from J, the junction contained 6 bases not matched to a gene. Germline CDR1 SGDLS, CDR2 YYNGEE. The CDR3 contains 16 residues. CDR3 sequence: CASSVAGGGVYNEQFF. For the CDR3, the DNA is TGTGCCAGCAGCGTAGCGGGGGGGGGAGTTTACAATGAGCAGTTCTTC.

The CDR3 reads CAWSGGTQARGYTF. The CDR3 nucleotides are TGTGCCTGGAGCGGCGGGACTCAAGCTCGGGGCTACACCTTC. V usage is TRBV30 and J usage is TRBJ1-2; TRBD1 might be the D (5 bases). V was clipped by 3 bases and J by 8 bases, with 19 bases between them. CDR3 length equals 14 residues. CDR1 GTSNPN and CDR2 SVGIG come from the germline V gene (reference sequence). The full variable domain, completed using reference TRBV30 and TRBJ1-2, is SQTIHQWPATLVQPVGSPLSLECTVEGTSNPNLYWYRQAAGRGLQLLFYSVGIGQISSEVPQNLSASRPQDRQFILSSKKLLLSDSGFYLCAWSGGTQARGYTFGSGTRLTVV.

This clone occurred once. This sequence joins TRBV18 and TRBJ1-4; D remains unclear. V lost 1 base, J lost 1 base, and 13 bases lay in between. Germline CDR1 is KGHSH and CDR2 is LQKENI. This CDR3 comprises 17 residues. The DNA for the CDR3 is TGTGCCAGCTCACCACAGCCGGGGATGGGAACTAATGAAAAACTGTTTTTT. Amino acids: CASSPQPGMGTNEKLFF.

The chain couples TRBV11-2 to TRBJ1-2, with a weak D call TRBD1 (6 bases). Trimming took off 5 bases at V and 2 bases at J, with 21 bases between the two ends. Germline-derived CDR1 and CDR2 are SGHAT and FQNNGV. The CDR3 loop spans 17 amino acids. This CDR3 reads CASSPLRGPLPNYGYTF. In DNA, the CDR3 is TGTGCCAGCAGCCCTCTCAGGGGACCTCTGCCCAACTATGGCTACACCTTC.

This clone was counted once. CDR3 region: CASSMMASTDTQYF. The DNA of the CDR3 is TGTGCCAGTAGTATGATGGCTAGCACAGATACGCAGTATTTT. The chain uses TRBV19 and TRBJ2-3; D gene unclear. The germline V and J ends were trimmed by 3 bases and 0 bases, with 7 bases remaining between them. The CDR3 loop spans 14 amino acids. The germline gives CDR1 LNHDA, CDR2 SQIVND (reference sequence).

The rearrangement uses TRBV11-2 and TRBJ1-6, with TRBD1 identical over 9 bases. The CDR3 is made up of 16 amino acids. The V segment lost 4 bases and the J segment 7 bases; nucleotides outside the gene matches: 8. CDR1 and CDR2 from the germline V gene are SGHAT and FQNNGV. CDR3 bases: TGTGCCAGCAGCTCCTTGAACAGGGGGCAAAATTCACCCCTCCACTTT. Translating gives CASSSLNRGQNSPLHF. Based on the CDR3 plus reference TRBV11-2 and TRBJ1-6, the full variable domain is EAGVAQSPRYKIIEKRQSVAFWCNPISGHATLYWYQQILGQGPKLLIQFQNNGVVDDSQLPKDRFSAERLKGVDSTLKIQPAKLEDSAVYLCASSSLNRGQNSPLHFGNGTRLTVT.